The TCR beta chain described here comes from a study of blood T cell repertoires in COVID-19. Study summary: COVID-19 samples collected from the United States, Italy and Spain covered acute and convalescent phases. Sources were T cells, B-cell-depleted T cells, or PBMCs; the material itself was cDNA or gDNA.

This CDR3 is built from 16 residues. Looked up from germline, CDR1 is LNHDA and CDR2 is SQIVND (reference sequence). V was shortened by 5 bases and J by 3 bases, with 17 bases between the two germline ends. Source study methods: Cell counts per sample came from amplifying reference gene primers. Profiling relied on immunoSEQ multiplex PCR, and the TCRdb table lists in-frame clones only, not all of them. V and J calls and clone size are given by that table; D and trimming were obtained from the DNA. Of about 270,000 clones listed, over 75% are singletons. This sequence was found in a woman between 45 and 65 years old with acute or convalescent COVID-19. Sequencing was performed on peripheral blood. The chain joins TRBV19 to TRBJ1-5; D possibly corresponds to TRBD1 (6 bases). In nucleotides, the CDR3 is TGTGCCAGTAGTGAGCAAGCAGGGGTCAACAATCAGCCCCAGCATTTT. Residues: CASSEQAGVNNQPQHF.